This T cell receptor (beta chain) was retrieved from a study of cytomegalovirus exposure and HLA in healthy donors. On the study more broadly: Genotyping showed around 81% of 300 to 450 donors falling in the Caucasian-associated ancestry cluster.

Primers included in the PCR were 60 Vbeta and 13 Jbeta primers. Data came from immunoSEQ multiplex PCR; TCRdb stores just in-frame clones and leaves some out. The sample shows about 160,000 clones, less than 90% of them seen only once. The sample holds a few counts of this clone. CDR1 and CDR2 from the germline V gene are SQVTM and ANQGSEA. V was shortened by 3 bases and J by 1 base, with 13 bases between the two germline ends. The CDR3 loop spans 14 amino acids. This clonotype originated in a male donor in good health and CMV-seropositive. The material sequenced was PBMCs. The J gene is TRBJ2-7, the V gene TRBV29-1, with unresolved D. The DNA for the CDR3 is TGCAGCGTTGAGTTTCAGCTCGGGTCCTACGAGCAGTACTTC. It specifies CSVEFQLGSYEQYF.